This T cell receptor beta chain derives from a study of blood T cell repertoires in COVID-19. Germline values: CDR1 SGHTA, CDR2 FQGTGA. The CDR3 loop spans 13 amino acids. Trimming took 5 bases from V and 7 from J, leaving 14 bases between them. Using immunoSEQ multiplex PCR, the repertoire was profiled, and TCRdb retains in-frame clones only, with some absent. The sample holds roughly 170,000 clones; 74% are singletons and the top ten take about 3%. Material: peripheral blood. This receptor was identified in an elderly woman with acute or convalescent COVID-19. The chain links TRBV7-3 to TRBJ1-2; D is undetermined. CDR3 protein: CASSQISGGGYTF. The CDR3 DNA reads TGTGCCAGCAGCCAAATAAGCGGCGGTGGCTACACCTTC.